The 20 T cell receptor beta chains given below trace back to one sample, sequenced in a study of glioma-infiltrating T cells. TCR alpha and beta CDR3 regions were amplified from RNA using iRepertoire nested multiplex PCR. Each CDR3 protein is one row after TCRdb ran MiXCR on the multiplex PCR reads. There are roughly 350,000 distinct CDR3 sequences in the sample; 41% occur only once, and 9.5% to 15% lies in the top ten. Sequencing was done on a sample of glioma tissue, nonneoplastic brain tissue, or PBMCs (not recorded which). The receptor source for this set is a human donor with low-grade glioma or glioblastoma, undergoing nonglioma brain surgery, or in good health (not recorded which).

There are a few counts of this clonotype. The chain uses TRBV20-1 and TRBJ2-1, with 10 bases lining up with TRBD2. CDR3 length equals 16 residues. CDR1 DFQATT and CDR2 SNEGSKA come from the germline V gene (reference sequence). Germline trimming cut 0 bases from V and 5 bases from J; bases unmatched to any gene: 7. The CDR3 reads CSARDPSGRVDNEQFF. The CDR3 DNA follows: TGCAGTGCTAGAGACCCAAGCGGGAGGGTCGACAATGAGCAGTTCTTC.

This clonotype was recorded many times. V gene TRBV2 combines with J gene TRBJ1-1; tentatively, D is TRBD1 (6 bases). The V end was cut by 6 bases, the J end by 2 bases, with 13 bases between. CDR3 length equals 14 residues. Germline loops: CDR1 SNHLY, CDR2 FYNNEI. Here the CDR3 reads CASRDRTANTEAFF. CDR3 DNA sequence: TGTGCCAGCAGGGATCGGACAGCCAACACTGAAGCTTTCTTT. The full variable domain, completed using reference TRBV2 and TRBJ1-1, is EPEVTQTPSHQVTQMGQEVILRCVPISNHLYFYWYRQILGQKVEFLVSFYNNEISEKSEIFDDQFSVERPDGSNFTLKIRSTKLEDSAMYFCASRDRTANTEAFFGQGTRLTVV.

The V and J genes are TRBV29-1 and TRBJ2-1; 16 positions agree with TRBD2. V was clipped by 3 bases and J by 6 bases; unmatched bases: 8. The CDR3 totals 17 residues. CDR1 is SQVTM, CDR2 ANQGSEA, per germline. The CDR3 reads CSVDVWGTSGRANEQFF. The DNA of the CDR3 is TGCAGCGTTGACGTCTGGGGGACTAGCGGGAGGGCCAATGAGCAGTTCTTC.

This clonotype appeared a few times. Here the CDR3 reads CSAEDRALDEQFF. The CDR3 DNA reads as TGCAGTGCTGAGGACAGGGCTCTCGATGAGCAGTTCTTC. The J gene is TRBJ2-1, the V gene TRBV20-1; 8 nucleotides align to TRBD1. The V gene end was trimmed by 5 bases and the J gene end by 8 bases; junction bases not matched to a gene: 8. Germline CDR1 and CDR2: DFQATT and SNEGSKA (reference sequence). This CDR3 is 13 amino acids long.

This clonotype was picked up one time. V and J are TRBV4-3 and TRBJ1-1; 7 bases match TRBD1. After removal of 3 bases from V and 6 bases from J, the junction contained 7 bases not matched to a gene. The germline V gene has CDR1 LGHNA and CDR2 YSLEER. The CDR3 extends over 14 amino acids. CDR3 sequence: CASSHPGGGSEAFF. CDR3 sequence (DNA): TGCGCCAGCAGCCATCCAGGGGGAGGGTCTGAAGCTTTCTTT.

The chain combines TRBV6-5 with TRBJ2-7; TRBD1 agrees at 9 bases. CDR1 and CDR2 from the germline V gene are MNHEY and SVGAGI. J was trimmed by 6 bases and V by 2 bases; bases with no gene match: 5. CDR3 length: 14 residues. In DNA form, the CDR3 reads TGTGCCAGCAGTTACCGTGGGACAGGGTTCGAGCAGTACTTC. The encoded protein is CASSYRGTGFEQYF.

V gene TRBV27 combines with J gene TRBJ2-1; D call uncertain. Germline-derived CDR1 and CDR2 are MNHEY and SMNVEV (reference sequence). CDR3 length equals 16 residues. V was shortened by 2 bases and J by 0 bases, with 11 bases between the two germline ends. CDR3 loop: CASSLVGFGSYNEQFF. Here the CDR3 DNA reads TGTGCCAGCAGTTTAGTAGGGTTTGGCTCCTACAATGAGCAGTTCTTC.

This clonotype was detected a few times. V gene TRBV20-1 combines with J gene TRBJ2-1; 9 nucleotides match TRBD2. Germline V lookup: CDR1 DFQATT, CDR2 SNEGSKA (reference sequence). J gave up 0 bases and V 0 bases, and 9 bases lay outside the gene matches. The CDR3 length is 18 residues. The CDR3 DNA is TGCAGTGCTAGAGAAGGTAGCGGGAGCCTTAGCTCCTACAATGAGCAGTTCTTC. Translating gives CSAREGSGSLSSYNEQFF.

This clonotype occurred many times. The chain links TRBV20-1 to TRBJ2-4; no clear D gene. The germline V gene encodes CDR1 DFQATT and CDR2 SNEGSKA (reference sequence). The V gene lost 6 bases and the J gene lost 0 bases, with 9 bases spanning the gap. The CDR3 consists of 13 residues. CDR3 sequence (DNA): TGCAGTGCCCTCCCAGAAGCCAAAAACATTCAGTACTTC. Amino acids: CSALPEAKNIQYF.

The chain is built from TRBV6-5 and TRBJ2-1; tentative D call: TRBD2 (6 bases). From germline, CDR1 is MNHEY and CDR2 SVGAGI. Trimming took off 5 bases at V and 3 bases at J, with 20 bases between the two ends. The CDR3 is made up of 17 amino acids. The CDR3 sequence is CASSLLPGLIIYNEQFF. The CDR3 nucleotides are TGTGCCAGCAGTCTCCTTCCGGGACTGATTATCTACAATGAGCAGTTCTTC.

J is TRBJ1-6 and V is TRBV9, with D perhaps TRBD1 (5 bases). Germline CDR1 reads SGDLS; CDR2 reads YYNGEE. Trimming cost V 1 base and J 10 bases, with 15 bases left between them. CDR3 length: 15 amino acids. This chain's CDR3 is CASSVTPEGRSPLHF. The CDR3 region has the DNA TGTGCCAGCAGCGTAACTCCTGAGGGACGGTCACCCCTCCACTTT.

The rearrangement links TRBV7-2 to TRBJ2-3; 9 bases align to TRBD2. Per the germline V gene, CDR1 is SGHTA and CDR2 is FQGNSA. V was clipped by 5 bases and J by 4 bases; unmatched bases: 10. The length of the CDR3 is 16 residues. As DNA, the CDR3 is TGTGCCAGCAGCATTACGGCTAGCGGGATTGCAGATACGCAGTATTTT. It codes for CASSITASGIADTQYF.

As for this clonotype: This clone may be a read error of a much larger clone one base away. The V and J genes are TRBV28 and TRBJ1-1, with 7 bases aligning to TRBD1. The germline V gene encodes CDR1 MDHEN and CDR2 SYDVKM. The trim removed 3 bases at V and 5 bases at J, leaving 9 bases unmatched. The CDR3 length is 15 residues. CDR3 in DNA: TGTGCCAGCAGTTTGACAGGGACGAGTGAGACTGAAGCTTTCTTT. Protein: CASSLTGTSETEAFF.

This chain uses TRBV11-2 with TRBJ1-4; D gene uncertain. CDR1 and CDR2 (germline): SGHAT, FQNNGV. The CDR3 covers 14 residues. Deletions cut 5 bases from V and 8 bases from J, with 15 bases between. The CDR3 sequence is CASSRDNGEEKLFF. Written as DNA, the CDR3 is TGTGCCAGCAGCAGGGATAACGGGGAGGAAAAACTGTTTTTT.

Comment on this clonotype: Just one base apart from a much larger clone, this may be a read error. The genes are TRBV27 and TRBJ1-5, with a weak D call TRBD1 (6 bases). Trimming removed 5 bases from V and 2 bases from J, with 16 bases in between. CDR1 and CDR2 (germline): MNHEY, SMNVEV (reference sequence). This CDR3 is built from 16 residues. CDR3 protein: CASSRTVGEGNQPQHF. In DNA, the CDR3 is TGTGCCAGCAGTCGGACAGTGGGCGAGGGCAATCAGCCCCAGCATTTT.

The chain couples TRBV7-2 to TRBJ2-7; D is perhaps TRBD1 (5 bases). Per the germline V gene, CDR1 is SGHTA and CDR2 is FQGNSA. This CDR3 region has 15 residues. The V gene lost 7 bases and the J gene lost 3 bases, with 19 bases spanning the gap. CDR3 loop: CASTLTQGRVYEQYF. DNA for the CDR3: TGTGCCAGCACCCTAACCCAGGGTCGTGTCTACGAGCAGTACTTC.

The chain carries TRBV6-2 or TRBV6-3 and TRBJ2-7; 9 bases fit TRBD2. CDR3 length: 16 residues. Trimming at V came to 8 bases and at J to 0 bases, leaving 11 bases not matched to a gene. Germline CDR1 MNHEY, CDR2 SVGEGT. In nucleotides, the CDR3 is TGTGCCAGCGGTTCCGTGAGCGGGGGGAGCTCCTACGAGCAGTACTTC. It yields the protein CASGSVSGGSSYEQYF.

This clonotype was observed a handful of times. The chain uses TRBV11-2 and TRBJ2-1, with 7 bases matching TRBD2. Germline assignment: CDR1 SGHAT and CDR2 FQNNGV. J was trimmed by 3 bases and V by 5 bases; bases with no gene match: 7. The CDR3 length is 15 residues. CDR3 sequence reads: CASSPEAGDYNEQFF. The CDR3 DNA reads as TGTGCCAGCAGCCCAGAGGCGGGAGACTACAATGAGCAGTTCTTC.

The chain recombines TRBV15 with TRBJ1-3; a possible D gene is TRBD1 (5 bases). The germline V gene encodes CDR1 LNHNV and CDR2 YYDKDF (reference sequence). CDR3 size: 16 residues. Trimming removed 4 bases from V and 1 base from J, with 14 bases in between. CDR3 amino acids: CATSTGGLGSGNTIYF. As DNA, the CDR3 is TGTGCCACCAGCACGGGGGGATTGGGGTCTGGAAACACCATATATTTT.

The J gene is TRBJ2-7, the V gene TRBV7-9; weak D call: TRBD1 (6 bases). V was clipped by 4 bases and J by 4 bases, with 14 bases between them. The germline gives CDR1 SEHNR, CDR2 FQNEAQ (reference sequence). The CDR3 runs 14 residues. In DNA, the CDR3 is TGTGCCAGCAGCTGGACAGTCACCTCGTACGAGCAGTACTTC. This sequence encodes CASSWTVTSYEQYF.